This is a list of T cell receptor beta chains from one sample in a study of T cell responses to AZD1222 COVID-19 vaccine. Produced via immunoSEQ multiplex PCR; TCRdb's table is partial and in-frame only. The sample contains 75,000 to 95,000 clones, about 88% of which appear only once. The source material was peripheral blood, sampled on day 0 of AZD1222 vaccination. These TCRs come from an adult in good health. Both conserved end residues are part of each CDR3. The D gene is left open where the match is weak. For some rows the clone size is stated as once, few or many, or as a class when expanded; others skip it.

D gene	clone size	V gene	J gene	CDR3 protein	CDR3 DNA
TRBD1	.	TRBV27	TRBJ1-2	CASSLWGGQGGLKVNYGYTF	TGTGCCAGCAGTTTATGGGGGGGACAGGGCGGATTAAAGGTCAACTATGGCTACACCTTC
.	.	TRBV4-2	TRBJ2-1	CASSQEGPTNEQFF	TGTGCCAGCAGCCAAGAGGGACCGACCAATGAGCAGTTCTTC
.	.	TRBV10-3	TRBJ1-3	CAISRAGGNTIYF	TGTGCCATCAGTCGGGCAGGAGGGAACACCATATATTTT
.	.	TRBV5-1	TRBJ2-3	CASSLGQGSDTQYF	TGCGCCAGCAGCTTGGGCCAGGGGTCAGATACGCAGTATTTT
.	.	TRBV7-9	TRBJ2-5	CASSSRAGGNQETQYF	TGTGCCAGCAGCTCACGCGCGGGCGGGAACCAAGAGACCCAGTACTTC
.	.	TRBV6-5	TRBJ1-5	CASSYSWARADQPQHF	TGTGCCAGCAGTTACTCATGGGCACGGGCCGATCAGCCCCAGCATTTT
.	.	TRBV4-1	TRBJ1-4	CASSQLGGRPNEKLFF	TGCGCCAGCAGCCAATTGGGAGGGAGGCCAAATGAAAAACTGTTTTTT
TRBD2	.	TRBV9	TRBJ2-5	CASSVGGSGQETQYF	TGTGCCAGCAGCGTGGGGGGGTCCGGACAAGAGACCCAGTACTTC
.	once	TRBV7-2	TRBJ1-1	CASNVGQSYGAFF	TGTGCCAGCAATGTTGGGCAGAGTTACGGGGCTTTCTTT
.	once	TRBV2	TRBJ1-1	CASSGDTNTEAFF	TGTGCCAGCAGTGGTGACACGAACACTGAAGCTTTCTTT
.	.	TRBV6-1	TRBJ2-3	CASSEGWATDTQYF	TGTGCCAGCAGTGAAGGATGGGCAACAGATACGCAGTATTTT
TRBD1	once	TRBV5-6	TRBJ2-3	CASNQDRGILDTQYF	TGTGCCAGCAACCAAGACAGGGGGATTTTAGATACGCAGTATTTT
.	few	TRBV18	TRBJ1-5	CASSPGSNQPQHF	TGTGCCAGCTCACCAGGAAGCAATCAGCCCCAGCATTTT
.	.	TRBV7-2	TRBJ2-7	CASSSAGAGYEQYF	TGTGCCAGCAGCTCCGCAGGGGCGGGCTACGAGCAGTACTTC
.	.	TRBV6-5	TRBJ1-1	CASSSPSMNTEAFF	TGTGCCAGCAGTTCCCCCTCCATGAACACTGAAGCTTTCTTT
.	.	TRBV6-5	TRBJ1-6	CASSRASSYNSPLHF	TGTGCCAGCAGTCGAGCTAGCTCCTATAATTCACCCCTCCACTTT
.	.	TRBV19	TRBJ2-1	CASRPLARDEQFF	TGTGCCAGTCGTCCTCTAGCGAGGGATGAGCAGTTCTTC
TRBD2	.	TRBV10-2	TRBJ2-7	CASSASGRVYEQYF	TGCGCCAGCAGTGCAAGCGGGAGGGTCTACGAGCAGTACTTC
.	few	TRBV7-7	TRBJ2-3	CASSPPGTDTQYF	TGTGCCAGCAGCCCCCCTGGCACAGATACGCAGTATTTT
TRBD1	once	TRBV9	TRBJ2-7	CASSVSSTGDEQYF	TGTGCCAGCAGCGTCTCCTCGACAGGGGACGAGCAGTACTTC
TRBD2	.	TRBV28	TRBJ2-3	CASSPRGERGFTDTQYF	TGTGCCAGCAGCCCCCGCGGGGAGCGGGGGTTCACAGATACGCAGTATTTT
.	.	TRBV19	TRBJ1-3	CASTSRQFPSGNTIYF	TGTGCCAGTACGAGTCGACAGTTCCCGTCTGGAAACACCATATATTTT
.	.	TRBV6-5	TRBJ1-6	CASSYSFSYNSPLHF	TGTGCCAGCAGTTACTCGTTCAGTTATAATTCACCCCTCCACTTT
.	.	TRBV5-1	TRBJ1-2	CASSLGSQLYGYTF	TGCGCCAGCAGCTTGGGTTCGCAGCTTTATGGCTACACCTTC
.	.	TRBV28	TRBJ2-6	CASSKRGDGANVLTF	TGTGCCAGCAGTAAGAGGGGGGATGGGGCCAACGTCCTGACTTTC
.	.	TRBV29-1	TRBJ1-1	CSVQGTTEAFF	TGCAGCGTCCAGGGAACCACTGAAGCTTTCTTT
.	.	TRBV5-1	TRBJ2-5	CASSAFGGQETQYF	TGCGCCAGCAGCGCGTTCGGCGGGCAAGAGACCCAGTACTTC
.	.	TRBV6-5	TRBJ2-5	CASSYSYGKETQYF	TGTGCCAGCAGTTACTCGTACGGGAAAGAGACCCAGTACTTC
TRBD2	.	TRBV11-2	TRBJ2-3	CASSARTSGSSTDTQYF	TGTGCCAGCAGCGCGCGGACTAGCGGATCTAGCACAGATACGCAGTATTTT
.	.	TRBV2	TRBJ1-4	CASGAQLNEKLFF	TGTGCCAGCGGTGCACAGCTTAATGAAAAACTGTTTTTT
.	.	TRBV7-8	TRBJ1-4	CASSLYGGRGANEKLFF	TGTGCCAGCAGCTTATATGGGGGGCGCGGGGCTAATGAAAAACTGTTTTTT
.	once	TRBV19	TRBJ2-5	CASSIARTGETQYF	TGTGCCAGTAGTATCGCTCGAACAGGGGAGACCCAGTACTTC
.	.	TRBV3-1/TRBV3-2	TRBJ2-2	CASSRRARGTGELFF	TGTGCCAGCAGCCGTAGGGCTAGGGGCACCGGGGAGCTGTTTTTT
TRBD2	few	TRBV9	TRBJ2-7	CASSVDGTSGMKQYF	TGTGCCAGCAGCGTAGACGGGACTAGCGGGATGAAGCAGTACTTC
.	.	TRBV18	TRBJ1-1	CASSGGGNTEAFF	TGTGCCAGCTCAGGGGGGGGGAACACTGAAGCTTTCTTT
TRBD1	.	TRBV14	TRBJ1-1	CASSQNRGGEAFF	TGTGCCAGCAGCCAAAACAGGGGAGGTGAAGCTTTCTTT
TRBD2	.	TRBV25-1	TRBJ2-3	CASRTSGRAGGTDTQYF	TGTGCCAGCAGAACTAGCGGGAGGGCCGGTGGCACAGATACGCAGTATTTT
TRBD2	.	TRBV4-1	TRBJ2-3	CASSPWTSETGTQYF	TGCGCCAGCAGCCCTTGGACTAGCGAGACGGGTACGCAGTATTTT
.	.	TRBV9	TRBJ2-3	CASSPQSRGTDTQYF	TGTGCCAGCAGCCCTCAGTCCAGAGGCACAGATACGCAGTATTTT
.	.	TRBV30	TRBJ1-2	CAWALGGIGNYTF	TGTGCCTGGGCCCTCGGGGGGATAGGAAACTACACCTTC
.	once	TRBV5-6	TRBJ1-4	CASSTGVVRKLFF	TGTGCCAGCAGCACCGGGGTTGTGAGGAAACTGTTTTTT
TRBD1	once	TRBV19	TRBJ1-1	CASRQGGMNTEAFF	TGTGCCAGCAGACAGGGGGGGATGAACACTGAAGCTTTCTTT
.	.	TRBV21-1	TRBJ1-2	CASTPGEGARGYTF	TGTGCCAGCACCCCCGGGGAGGGGGCGAGAGGCTACACCTTC
TRBD2	few	TRBV6-4	TRBJ2-5	CASSGTSGPQETQYF	TGTGCCAGCAGCGGGACTAGCGGCCCCCAAGAGACCCAGTACTTC
.	few	TRBV5-1	TRBJ2-1	CASSLLSGPYNEQFF	TGCGCCAGCAGCTTGCTTAGCGGACCCTACAATGAGCAGTTCTTC
TRBD1	.	TRBV3-1/TRBV3-2	TRBJ2-1	CASSRRQGDNEQFF	TGTGCCAGCAGCCGCCGCCAGGGGGACAATGAGCAGTTCTTC
.	.	TRBV10-3	TRBJ2-1	CAISLANEQFF	TGTGCCATCAGTCTAGCGAATGAGCAGTTCTTC
TRBD1	.	TRBV27	TRBJ2-7	CASSLTGTAYEQYF	TGTGCCAGCAGTTTAACCGGGACAGCCTACGAGCAGTACTTC
.	.	TRBV5-4	TRBJ2-3	CASSPETGLSTDTQYF	TGTGCCAGCAGCCCAGAGACAGGCCTGAGCACAGATACGCAGTATTTT
.	once	TRBV5-4	TRBJ2-4	CASSPGTARLNIQYF	TGTGCCAGCAGCCCCGGGACGGCCAGACTAAACATTCAGTACTTC
.	.	TRBV15	TRBJ1-5	CATSRAYGSGRNQPQHF	TGTGCCACCAGCAGGGCCTACGGCTCGGGTCGCAATCAGCCCCAGCATTTT
.	.	TRBV6-4	TRBJ2-2	CASSDEGANTGELFF	TGTGCCAGCAGTGACGAGGGTGCGAACACCGGGGAGCTGTTTTTT
TRBD2	.	TRBV7-9	TRBJ2-1	CASSLGGLAVKQFF	TGTGCCAGCAGCTTAGGGGGACTAGCGGTTAAGCAGTTCTTC
.	.	TRBV28	TRBJ1-2	CASSPTGPLYFFGYTF	TGTGCCAGCAGTCCAACAGGACCTTTGTACTTCTTTGGCTACACCTTC